This T cell receptor (beta chain) was sequenced during a study of cytomegalovirus exposure and HLA in healthy donors. The PCR made use of 60 Vbeta and 13 Jbeta primers. The protocol was immunoSEQ multiplex PCR, while the TCRdb copy is restricted to in-frame clones and leaves out a portion. Altogether 150,000 to 200,000 clones are present, more than 85% being singletons, with the ten largest covering roughly 0.24%. The CDR3 is 18 residues long. Per germline, CDR1 SEHNR and CDR2 FQNEAQ (reference sequence). V trimming: 5 bases; J trimming: 4 bases; junction bases outside the gene matches: 20. Sequenced input: PBMCs. The origin of this receptor is a girl in the first two years of life in good health and CMV-seronegative. The V and J genes are TRBV7-9 and TRBJ2-7; TRBD2 matches at 7 bases. DNA for the CDR3: TGTGCCAGCAGCCCAGACCCACCCGGGACTATCATCAGTTACGAGCAGTACTTC. The encoded protein is CASSPDPPGTIISYEQYF. Full variable domain (missing parts from reference TRBV7-9 and TRBJ2-7): DTGVSQNPRHKITKRGQNVTFRCDPISEHNRLYWYRQTLGQGPEFLTYFQNEAQLEKSRLLSDRFSAERPKGSFSTLEIQRTEQGDSAMYLCASSPDPPGTIISYEQYFGPGTRLTVT.